A single sample gave rise to the 23 T cell receptor beta chains below, sequenced in a study of blood T cell repertoires in COVID-19. The data were produced by immunoSEQ multiplex PCR, yet TCRdb's version contains in-frame clones alone and is incomplete. In the table there are around 230,000 clones, 86% of which are singletons. The sequencing sample was made of peripheral blood. Receptor source: a man younger than 40 who had recovered from COVID-19.

The sample holds one count of this clone. The chain combines TRBV6-5 with TRBJ1-5; D gene uncertain. Germline V CDR1 and CDR2: MNHEY, SVGAGI. The CDR3 is 13 residues long. Trimming stripped 5 bases from V and 7 bases from J, with 12 bases between. CDR3 region: CASSRSLQQPQHF. The CDR3 DNA follows: TGTGCCAGCAGTCGGTCCTTACAGCAGCCCCAGCATTTT.

CDR3 sequence: CASSLAGQRPQETQYF. CDR3 DNA: TGTGCCAGCAGCTTAGCCGGACAGCGTCCACAAGAGACCCAGTACTTC. The chain employs TRBV11-2 and TRBJ2-5, with D possibly being TRBD1 (6 bases). The germline CDR1 and CDR2 sequences are SGHAT and FQNNGV. This CDR3 has 16 amino acids. Trimming removed 1 base from V and 2 bases from J, with 14 bases in between.

The V and J genes are TRBV10-1 and TRBJ1-1; D unclear. This CDR3 spans 13 amino acids. The germline V and J ends were trimmed by 2 bases and 6 bases, with 10 bases remaining between them. Per germline, CDR1 WNHNN and CDR2 SYGVQD (reference sequence). DNA of the CDR3: TGCGCCAGCAGTGAGCCTGGGAGGGCTGAAGCTTTCTTT. This sequence encodes CASSEPGRAEAFF.

The chain carries TRBV9 and TRBJ1-6; possible D gene TRBD1, 6 bases. The CDR3 extends over 16 amino acids. V was shortened by 1 base and J by 9 bases, with 17 bases between the two germline ends. The germline gives CDR1 SGDLS, CDR2 YYNGEE. The CDR3 coding sequence is TGTGCCAGCAGCGTATCCCTTCCCAGGGGTGGTTCACCCCTCCACTTT. This translates into CASSVSLPRGGSPLHF.

This clone was seen only once. The CDR3 protein is CASRPRVGTDTQYF. CDR3 in DNA: TGTGCCAGCAGACCACGGGTGGGCACAGATACGCAGTATTTT. V is TRBV6-5 and J is TRBJ2-3; D not certain. The germline gives CDR1 MNHEY, CDR2 SVGAGI. The CDR3 runs to 14 residues. Trimming took 6 bases from V and 1 from J, leaving 11 bases between them.

The V call is TRBV10-2, the J call TRBJ2-2, with 10 positions matching TRBD1. The CDR3 spans 16 residues. The V gene end was trimmed by 0 bases and the J gene end by 6 bases; junction bases not matched to a gene: 4. CDR1 and CDR2 from the germline V gene are WSHSY and SAAADI. CDR3 in DNA: TGCGCCAGCAGTGAGTCCGGGACAGGGGTCGCCGGGGAGCTGTTTTTT. It encodes CASSESGTGVAGELFF.

The CDR3 nucleotides are TGTGCCACCAGTGATTGGCAGGGAACTAACTATGGCTACACCTTC. It is translated as CATSDWQGTNYGYTF. V and J are TRBV24-1 and TRBJ1-2, with TRBD1 as a possible D gene (5 bases). V lost 2 bases and J lost 0, with 9 bases in between. Germline CDR1 is KGHDR and CDR2 is SFDVKD. The CDR3 contains 15 residues.

This clone is a singleton in its sample. This chain joins TRBV14 and TRBJ2-3; 11 bases are a match to TRBD2. V shed 1 base, J shed 3 bases, and the junction held 18 bases outside the gene matches. CDR1 and CDR2 (germline): SGHDN, FVKESK. The CDR3 consists of 21 residues. CDR3 residues: CASSQAVRGALAGGTTDTQYF. As DNA, the CDR3 is TGTGCCAGCAGCCAAGCCGTGAGGGGTGCGCTAGCGGGGGGAACGACAGATACGCAGTATTTT. The full variable domain, rest sourced from reference TRBV14 and TRBJ2-3, is EAGVTQFPSHSVIEKGQTVTLRCDPISGHDNLYWYRRVMGKEIKFLLHFVKESKQDESGMPNNRFLAERTGGTYSTLKVQPAELEDSGVYFCASSQAVRGALAGGTTDTQYFGPGTRLTVL.

V gene TRBV4-1 combines with J gene TRBJ1-1, with D perhaps matching TRBD1 (5 bases). The CDR3 is 12 residues long. V gave up 4 bases and J gave up 7 bases, with 10 bases separating them. The germline CDR1 and CDR2 sequences are MGHRA and YSYEKL. CDR3 DNA sequence: TGCGCCAGCAGCCCCCTAGGGGATGAAGCTTTCTTT. Its protein product is CASSPLGDEAFF.

The chain is built from TRBV6-5 and TRBJ1-2; 10 bases agree with TRBD1. Germline lookup yields CDR1 MNHEY and CDR2 SVGAGI. The V gene end was trimmed by 4 bases and the J gene end by 4 bases; junction bases not matched to a gene: 9. The CDR3 spans 16 residues. This CDR3 is CASSSRGGTGVYGYTF. The CDR3 DNA is TGTGCCAGCAGTTCCCGGGGGGGGACAGGGGTCTATGGCTACACCTTC.

The gene calls are TRBV7-6 and TRBJ2-1; 9 bases agree with TRBD1. Trimming at V came to 1 base and at J to 5 bases, leaving 15 bases not matched to a gene. The CDR3 consists of 19 residues. Germline V lookup: CDR1 SGHVS, CDR2 FNYEAQ. CDR3 DNA: TGTGCCAGCAGCTTAGTTCAACCCCCGACAGGGGGGTTGAACAATGAGCAGTTCTTC. Protein sequence: CASSLVQPPTGGLNNEQFF.

This chain joins TRBV10-3 and TRBJ2-3; possible D gene TRBD2, 5 bases. Germline loops: CDR1 ENHRY, CDR2 SYGVKD. This CDR3 has 14 amino acids. Deletions cut 0 bases from V and 7 bases from J, with 11 bases between. Written as DNA, the CDR3 is TGTGCCATCAGTGAGTCTCAGGTCGGGAATACGCAGTATTTT. This sequence encodes CAISESQVGNTQYF.

The chain links TRBV10-2 to TRBJ1-1; 7 nucleotides agree with TRBD1. V dropped 6 bases and J dropped 8; count of bases not matched to a gene: 12. Germline values: CDR1 WSHSY, CDR2 SAAADI. The CDR3 spans 14 residues. The CDR3 here is CASRGGLDRAEAFF. The CDR3 DNA is TGCGCCAGCAGAGGGGGGCTAGACAGGGCCGAAGCTTTCTTT.

This clone was recorded a few times. The chain has TRBV2 and TRBJ2-3, with a possible D match to TRBD2 (6 bases). The germline gives CDR1 SNHLY, CDR2 FYNNEI. Trimming cost V 7 bases and J 1 base, with 15 bases left between them. The CDR3 extends over 15 amino acids. The CDR3 reads CASTNSGLGTDTQYF. CDR3 in DNA: TGTGCCAGCACAAATAGCGGACTCGGCACAGATACGCAGTATTTT.

The rearrangement uses TRBV29-1 and TRBJ2-5; 10 nucleotides align to TRBD2. With V trimmed by 4 bases and J by 1 base, 12 bases remained unmatched. Germline assignment: CDR1 SQVTM and CDR2 ANQGSEA. The CDR3 totals 17 residues. In DNA form, the CDR3 reads TGCAGCGTTGCCTTCCTATTAGCGGGGGGCTTCCAAGAGACCCAGTACTTC. The encoded protein is CSVAFLLAGGFQETQYF.

The chain uses TRBV4-1 and TRBJ2-2; the D gene is possibly TRBD1 (6 bases). The CDR3 length is 16 residues. Germline CDR1 and CDR2: MGHRA and YSYEKL. V lost 4 bases and J 0 bases, leaving 12 bases between the germline ends. Here the CDR3 DNA reads TGCGCCAGCAGCCCCCTAGAGGGGGCGAACACCGGGGAGCTGTTTTTT. This sequence encodes CASSPLEGANTGELFF.

This clone was picked up one time. This sequence joins TRBV9 and TRBJ2-1; tentatively, D is TRBD1 (5 bases). The CDR3 consists of 15 residues. The germline V gene encodes CDR1 SGDLS and CDR2 YYNGEE. Between the trimmed V and J ends, which lost 0 bases and 9 bases, there was a span of 16 bases. The CDR3 sequence: CASSVEGQALGEQFF. CDR3 in DNA: TGTGCCAGCAGCGTAGAGGGGCAGGCCCTGGGTGAGCAGTTCTTC.

This chain uses TRBV29-1 with TRBJ1-2; D possibly corresponds to TRBD1 (5 bases). V lost 8 bases and J lost 0, with 10 bases in between. The CDR3 loop spans 12 amino acids. Looked up from germline, CDR1 is SQVTM and CDR2 is ANQGSEA. The chain's CDR3 is CSHETANYGYTF. The DNA for the CDR3 is TGCAGCCACGAGACAGCTAACTATGGCTACACCTTC.

The chain recombines TRBV5-1 with TRBJ2-7; maybe TRBD1 (5 bases). CDR1 and CDR2 from the germline V gene are SGHRS and YFSETQ. Trimming removed 4 bases from V and 3 bases from J, with 11 bases in between. CDR3 length: 13 residues. The chain's CDR3 is CASSPQVGYEQYF. Written as DNA, the CDR3 is TGCGCCAGCAGCCCACAGGTGGGCTACGAGCAGTACTTC. Full variable domain (missing parts from reference TRBV5-1 and TRBJ2-7): KAGVTQTPRYLIKTRGQQVTLSCSPISGHRSVSWYQQTPGQGLQFLFEYFSETQRNKGNFPGRFSGRQFSNSRSEMNVSTLELGDSALYLCASSPQVGYEQYFGPGTRLTVT.

The rearrangement uses TRBV27 and TRBJ1-2, with TRBD1 identical over 10 bases. The CDR3 is 13 amino acids. Germline V gene data show CDR1 as MNHEY and CDR2 as SMNVEV (reference sequence). Trimming cost V 4 bases and J 5 bases; bases outside gene matches: 1. The CDR3 here is CASSWTGGYGYTF. The CDR3 DNA reads TGTGCCAGCAGTTGGACAGGGGGGTATGGCTACACCTTC.

This clone was recorded only once. The chain combines TRBV11-2 with TRBJ1-6; 7 bases agree with TRBD1. This CDR3 region has 18 residues. The V gene's germline CDR1 is SGHAT and CDR2 FQNNGV. The V gene end was trimmed by 1 base and the J gene end by 0 bases; junction bases not matched to a gene: 6. The CDR3 DNA reads as TGTGCCAGCAGCTTAGTCGCTACAGGGGACTCCTATAATTCACCCCTCCACTTT. It translates to CASSLVATGDSYNSPLHF.

The chain is built from TRBV5-6 and TRBJ1-2; D is uncertain. V shed 4 bases and J shed 8 bases, with 12 bases lying between them. The V gene's germline CDR1 is SGHDT and CDR2 YYEEEE. This CDR3 contains 12 residues. DNA of the CDR3: TGTGCCAGCAGCCCCGGACTTGGAGGCTACACCTTC. Its protein product is CASSPGLGGYTF.

The chain links TRBV18 to TRBJ1-5; 10 bases are a match to TRBD1. The V gene end was trimmed by 5 bases and the J gene end by 6 bases; junction bases not matched to a gene: 4. Germline CDR1 is KGHSH and CDR2 is LQKENI. This CDR3 spans 14 amino acids. The CDR3: CASSAGQGPQPQHF. CDR3 bases: TGTGCCAGCTCAGCGGGACAGGGGCCTCAGCCCCAGCATTTT.